Listed below are T cell receptor beta chains from one sample, sequenced in a study of STAT5B mutations in CD4+ large granular lymphocyte leukemia. Only in-frame clones appear in the TCRdb table, and some are missing; sequencing was by immunoSEQ multiplex PCR. The sample includes about 40,000 clones, around 85% of them seen just once. Sequences were obtained from CD4+ T cells from blood buffy coats. All receptors derive from a human donor in good health. Each CDR3 is given with its conserved first and last residue. A D gene is named only where the DNA matches it firmly. Size values are once, few and many counts, or a class for expanded clones, and some rows have none.

CDR3nt,CDR3aa,d_gene,abundance,v_gene,j_gene
TGTGCCAGCAGTGACACGTCGGGGGCAGATACGCAGTATTTT,CASSDTSGADTQYF,NA,NA,TRBV6-4,TRBJ2-3
TGTGCCACCAGCAGAGATGGCGGTAACAATGAGCAGTTCTTC,CATSRDGGNNEQFF,NA,NA,TRBV15,TRBJ2-1
TGTGCCAGCAGCGGCCAGACAGGGAACTATGGCTACACCTTC,CASSGQTGNYGYTF,TRBD1,NA,TRBV14,TRBJ1-2
TGTGCCTTTTTGGCAGCCCTTTCCTACAATGAGCAGTTCTTC,CAFLAALSYNEQFF,NA,NA,TRBV9,TRBJ2-1
TGTGCCAGCAGCTCGTCGGGGCTTAGGGGCTACACCTTC,CASSSSGLRGYTF,NA,NA,TRBV7-9,TRBJ1-2
TGTGCCAGCAGTTACCTGGGGTTTCACTATGGCTACACCTTC,CASSYLGFHYGYTF,NA,NA,TRBV6-5,TRBJ1-2
TGTGCCAGCAGCGTAGAGGGACAGGGGGATACGCAGTATTTT,CASSVEGQGDTQYF,TRBD1,once,TRBV9,TRBJ2-3
TGTGCCAGCAGCTTAGGAGGCGGGGGGAACGATGAGCAGTTCTTC,CASSLGGGGNDEQFF,TRBD2,NA,TRBV11-1,TRBJ2-1
TGTGCCAGCAGCCAAGAACAGGGATATCTATCTGGAAACACCATATATTTT,CASSQEQGYLSGNTIYF,NA,NA,TRBV4-2,TRBJ1-3
TGTGCCAGCAGCTCCGTCCCAGGCGACGGCGAGCAGTTCTTC,CASSSVPGDGEQFF,NA,NA,TRBV7-8,TRBJ2-1
TGTGCCAGCAGTTATCTAGCGGGTAACTCCTACGAGCAGTACTTC,CASSYLAGNSYEQYF,TRBD2,NA,TRBV27,TRBJ2-7
TGTGCCAGCAGCTTAGTCTTTTGGGGGGCTGCCGGGGAGCTGTTTTTT,CASSLVFWGAAGELFF,NA,NA,TRBV7-2,TRBJ2-2
TGTGCCAGTAGAGCCGACAGGGTTTTGAGCAATCAGCCCCAGCATTTT,CASRADRVLSNQPQHF,TRBD1,once,TRBV19,TRBJ1-5
TGTGCCAGCAGCCATACGACAGGGAAGGCTAATGAAAAACTGTTTTTT,CASSHTTGKANEKLFF,TRBD1,NA,TRBV28,TRBJ1-4
TGTGCCAGTAAGAGCGGTGGAGGTTCGGGAAACACCATATATTTT,CASKSGGGSGNTIYF,NA,NA,TRBV6-6,TRBJ1-3
TGTGCCAGCAGTGAAGACAGGTTCTCTGGCTACACCTTC,CASSEDRFSGYTF,NA,NA,TRBV6-4,TRBJ1-2